This T cell receptor (beta chain) was captured in a study of shared clonotypes between healthy human individuals. Details on this clone: Its antigen is unidentified.

TCRdb keeps only in-frame clones here, not all; method: immunoSEQ multiplex PCR. Among 1.6 million or so clones listed, around 97% were seen once. Looked up from germline, CDR1 is SNHLY and CDR2 is FYNNEI. CDR3 length: 14 residues. Trimming cost V 8 bases and J 0 bases, with 10 bases left between them. Overall study findings and caveats: In contrast to clonotypes shared by all four donors, non-shared clonotypes had lower generation probabilities.

Sequencing was carried out using naive CD4+ T cells sorted from blood. Subset described: CD45RA+ positively selected. The receptor was derived from a man aged 25-40 years in good health. V and J are TRBV2 and TRBJ1-4; D is perhaps TRBD1 (6 bases). CDR3 coding DNA: TGTGCCAGCCGACAGGCGTCAACTAATGAAAAACTGTTTTTT. Its protein product is CASRQASTNEKLFF.